The following is a TCR beta chain sequence with its context. Its antigen is still unknown. This sample was included in a study of cytomegalovirus exposure and HLA in healthy donors. General study points: With DRB1 most and HLA-C fewest, TCR association rates differed between HLA loci in a later analysis. Accurate predictions that matched the HLA-A and HLA-B alleles of most subjects were reportedly made from TCR beta sequences. Being indistinguishable, some V segments were excluded, TRBV6-2 and TRBV6-3 among them.

The PCR was carried out with 60 Vbeta primers and 13 Jbeta primers. Profiling relied on immunoSEQ multiplex PCR, and the TCRdb table lists in-frame clones only, not all of them. The sample lists roughly 180,000 clones; roughly 80% were seen once. Trimming cost V 6 bases and J 7 bases; bases outside gene matches: 9. The CDR3 sequence is 15 residues long. This clonotype was obtained from a young man in good health and CMV-seronegative. The chain links TRBV23-1 to TRBJ1-5, with 10 bases identical to TRBD1. TRBV23-1 is assigned to the ORF class and has an uncertain function. Sequenced material: PBMCs. The DNA for the CDR3 is TGCGCCAGCAGCCCGACAGGGGGCGGCCGGCAGCCCCAGCATTTT. This codes for CASSPTGGGRQPQHF.